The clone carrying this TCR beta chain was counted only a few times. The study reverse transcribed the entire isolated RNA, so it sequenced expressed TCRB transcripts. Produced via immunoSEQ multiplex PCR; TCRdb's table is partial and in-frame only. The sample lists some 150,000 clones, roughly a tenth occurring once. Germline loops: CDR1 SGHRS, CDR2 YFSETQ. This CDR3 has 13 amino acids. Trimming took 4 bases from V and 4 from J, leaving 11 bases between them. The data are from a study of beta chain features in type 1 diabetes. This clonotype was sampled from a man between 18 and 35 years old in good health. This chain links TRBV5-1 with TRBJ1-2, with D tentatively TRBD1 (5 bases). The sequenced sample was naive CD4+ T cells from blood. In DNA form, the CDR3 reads TGCGCCAGCAGCCACGGGGGTCTCTATGGCTACACCTTC. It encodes CASSHGGLYGYTF.